Following are 20 T cell receptor beta chains from one sample sequenced in a study of shared clonotypes between healthy human individuals. Sequenced by immunoSEQ multiplex PCR; TCRdb stores in-frame clones only, minus some. This sample has over a million clones; 96% occur once, and the top ten carry approximately 1.2%. The sample comprised naive CD4+ T cells sorted from blood. Subset defined: CD45RA+ positively selected. These receptor sequences come from a man aged 25 to 45 in good health.

V gene TRBV7-2 combines with J gene TRBJ1-3, with D hard to call. This CDR3 region has 15 residues. Germline V gene data show CDR1 as SGHTA and CDR2 as FQGNSA. V lost 2 bases and J lost 4, with 12 bases in between. The CDR3 sequence is CASSLRASAGNTIYF. The CDR3 coding sequence is TGTGCCAGCAGCTTAAGGGCGAGTGCAGGAAACACCATATATTTT.

The rearrangement joins TRBV4-3 to TRBJ1-4; 9 nucleotides agree with TRBD1. V lost 1 base to trimming and J lost 7 bases; unmatched junction nucleotides: 7. From germline, CDR1 is LGHNA and CDR2 YSLEER. CDR3 size: 16 residues. The DNA of the CDR3 is TGCGCCAGCAGCCAAGGGGCCGGGACAGGGACTGAAAAACTGTTTTTT. It yields the protein CASSQGAGTGTEKLFF.

The V gene is TRBV5-4, the J gene TRBJ2-7, with D perhaps assigned TRBD1 or TRBD2 (5 bases each). CDR3 length: 14 residues. V dropped 6 bases and J dropped 1 base, with 14 bases sitting between them. From germline, CDR1 is SGHNT and CDR2 YYREEE (reference sequence). The CDR3 DNA reads TGTGCCAGCATCAAGAGGGACGGATCCTACGAGCAGTACTTC. Translated, it gives CASIKRDGSYEQYF.

The genes are TRBV6-1 and TRBJ1-3; D remains ambiguous. The CDR3 runs to 12 residues. V lost 9 bases and J 0 bases, leaving 6 bases between the germline ends. The V gene's germline CDR1 is MNHNS and CDR2 SASEGT. Written as DNA, the CDR3 is TGTGCCAGTAGATCCTCTGGAAACACCATATATTTT. Translation gives CASRSSGNTIYF.

The chain uses TRBV29-1 and TRBJ2-2; possible D gene TRBD1, 5 bases. The V end was cut by 3 bases, the J end by 5 bases, with 10 bases between. This CDR3 region has 13 residues. Germline V gene lookup returns CDR1 SQVTM and CDR2 ANQGSEA. Written as DNA, the CDR3 is TGCAGCGTTGACCCCAGGGTGACCGGGGAGCTGTTTTTT. It encodes CSVDPRVTGELFF.

V and J are TRBV2 and TRBJ1-2; weak D call: TRBD1 (6 bases). CDR3 length: 13 residues. Trimming pared 7 bases from V and 5 bases from J, leaving 14 bases between. CDR1 SNHLY and CDR2 FYNNEI come from the germline V gene. The CDR3, as DNA: TGTGCCAGCACCCGGGACACACTTTATGGCTACACCTTC. The encoded protein is CASTRDTLYGYTF.

The chain links TRBV5-1 to TRBJ2-6, with D perhaps given as TRBD1 or TRBD2 (5 bases each). V lost 4 bases, J lost 0 bases, and 8 bases lay in between. Germline loops: CDR1 SGHRS, CDR2 YFSETQ. The CDR3 extends over 15 amino acids. CDR3 sequence reads: CASSGGSSGANVLTF. The CDR3, as DNA: TGCGCCAGCAGCGGGGGATCCTCTGGGGCCAACGTCCTGACTTTC.

This chain connects TRBV28 to TRBJ1-4; D call uncertain. The V end lost 2 bases, the J end lost 5 bases, and 3 bases lay between the germline ends. The germline V gene has CDR1 MDHEN and CDR2 SYDVKM. This CDR3 has 12 amino acids. CDR3 protein: CASSLVNEKLFF. The CDR3 coding sequence is TGTGCCAGCAGTTTAGTGAATGAAAAACTGTTTTTT.

The V gene is TRBV2, the J gene TRBJ2-4; D may be TRBD1 (6 bases). The CDR3 has 15 residues. CDR1 SNHLY and CDR2 FYNNEI come from the germline V gene. Trimming took 7 bases from V and 5 from J, leaving 18 bases between them. Here the CDR3 reads CASIGFRDTQNIQYF. The CDR3, as DNA: TGTGCCAGCATTGGGTTCCGGGACACCCAAAACATTCAGTACTTC.

The rearrangement uses TRBV9 and TRBJ1-5; D call uncertain. The CDR3 totals 15 residues. CDR1 is SGDLS, CDR2 YYNGEE, per germline. Deletions cut 4 bases from V and 3 bases from J, with 14 bases between. CDR3 in amino acids: CASSPSNKFNQPQHF. The CDR3 nucleotides are TGTGCCAGCAGCCCCAGTAATAAATTCAATCAGCCCCAGCATTTT.

The V call is TRBV5-1, the J call TRBJ1-1; 7 positions agree with TRBD1. Trimming at V came to 3 bases and at J to 1 base, leaving 6 bases not matched to a gene. This CDR3 has 15 residues. Germline CDR1 is SGHRS and CDR2 is YFSETQ. CDR3 nucleotide sequence: TGCGCCAGCAGCTCCCTCGGGACAGCGAACACTGAAGCTTTCTTT. The encoded protein is CASSSLGTANTEAFF.

This clone was observed a single time. V is TRBV29-1 and J is TRBJ1-2; a possible D gene is TRBD1 (6 bases). Trimming removed 4 bases from V and 6 bases from J, with 15 bases in between. The CDR3 is 13 residues long. The germline gives CDR1 SQVTM, CDR2 ANQGSEA. The CDR3 DNA sequence: TGCAGCGTTGGGGGGCAGGAAACAGATGGCTACACCTTC. It is translated as CSVGGQETDGYTF.

V and J are TRBV19 and TRBJ2-1, with 10 positions matching TRBD2. Germline V gene data show CDR1 as LNHDA and CDR2 as SQIVND (reference sequence). The V segment lost 3 bases and the J segment 12 bases; nucleotides outside the gene matches: 5. CDR3 size: 13 residues. The CDR3 protein is CASSIEREGLQFF. The CDR3 nucleotides read TGTGCCAGTAGTATTGAGCGGGAGGGCCTGCAGTTCTTC.

The chain employs TRBV19 and TRBJ1-2; TRBD1 might be the D (5 bases). Trimming cost V 2 bases and J 5 bases, with 12 bases left between them. This CDR3 contains 14 residues. In germline, CDR1 is LNHDA, CDR2 SQIVND (reference sequence). CDR3 region: CASSIKGAWYGYTF. The CDR3 DNA follows: TGTGCCAGTAGTATAAAAGGGGCGTGGTATGGCTACACCTTC.

The V and J genes are TRBV15 and TRBJ2-5; D may correspond to TRBD1 or TRBD2 (6 bases each). Germline lookup yields CDR1 LNHNV and CDR2 YYDKDF (reference sequence). V dropped 5 bases and J dropped 5 bases, with 21 bases sitting between them. This CDR3 has 16 amino acids. DNA for the CDR3: TGTGCCACCAGCTCCGGAAACGCGGGACATTACGAGACCCAGTACTTC. It codes for CATSSGNAGHYETQYF.

In this sample, this clone turned up a few times. The CDR3 here is CASSLDRGLYNEQFF. CDR3 bases: TGTGCCAGCAGCTTGGACAGGGGGCTCTACAATGAGCAGTTCTTC. The genes are TRBV7-2 and TRBJ2-1; 11 nucleotides match TRBD1. The CDR3 is made up of 15 amino acids. CDR1 and CDR2 (germline): SGHTA, FQGNSA. Trimming removed 3 bases from V and 3 bases from J; junction bases left unmatched: 1.

The rearrangement uses TRBV7-6 and TRBJ2-5; no reliable D call. This CDR3 spans 14 amino acids. The germline gives CDR1 SGHVS, CDR2 FNYEAQ. V was pared by 4 bases and J by 5 bases, with 14 bases between. CDR3: CASSSIERRETQYF. Written as DNA, the CDR3 is TGTGCCAGCAGCTCCATAGAAAGACGGGAGACCCAGTACTTC.

A few counts support this clone. This chain connects TRBV5-1 to TRBJ2-2, with D possibly being TRBD2 (5 bases). V gave up 5 bases and J gave up 2 bases, with 13 bases separating them. The germline CDR1 and CDR2 sequences are SGHRS and YFSETQ. This CDR3 spans 15 amino acids. Here the CDR3 reads CASREWGDNTGELFF. The DNA of the CDR3 is TGCGCCAGCAGGGAATGGGGAGACAACACCGGGGAGCTGTTTTTT.

V usage is TRBV27 and J usage is TRBJ2-1, with a tentative D call TRBD1 (6 bases). Germline CDR1 and CDR2: MNHEY and SMNVEV (reference sequence). CDR3 length: 13 residues. Trimming pared 2 bases from V and 9 bases from J, leaving 11 bases between. In DNA form, the CDR3 reads TGTGCCAGCAGTTTAATACAGGGCGCTGAGCAGTTCTTC. The encoded protein is CASSLIQGAEQFF.

This rearrangement joins TRBV7-7 to TRBJ2-5; tentative D call: TRBD2 (6 bases). This CDR3 spans 16 amino acids. Germline lookup yields CDR1 SSHAT and CDR2 FNYEAQ (reference sequence). V dropped 1 base and J dropped 4 bases, with 16 bases sitting between them. CDR3 amino acids: CASSLGFGGVGETQYF. The CDR3 nucleotides read TGTGCCAGCAGCTTAGGGTTTGGAGGGGTAGGAGAGACCCAGTACTTC.